The 9 T cell receptor beta chains given below trace back to one sample, sequenced in a study of T cells after yellow fever vaccination. TCRdb analysed the 5' RACE reads with MiXCR anew, one entry per CDR3 protein. The top ten clones hold roughly 33% of a sample with approximately 160,000 distinct CDR3 sequences, roughly a tenth of them seen once. Sequenced material: CD8+ T cells sorted from PBMCs, taken 45 days after the yellow fever booster vaccination. Receptors originate from a man between 18 and 29 years old who received the YFV17D yellow fever vaccine.

The V call is TRBV12-3 or TRBV12-4, the J call TRBJ1-1; D ambiguous. The germline V and J ends were trimmed by 3 bases and 7 bases, with 9 bases remaining between them. The length of the CDR3 is 12 residues. The CDR3 bases are TGTGCCAGCAGTTTCAAGTCTTTTGAAGCTTTCTTT. Its protein product is CASSFKSFEAFF.

CDR3 amino acids: CASSLVSGGYNEQFF. CDR3 sequence (DNA): TGTGCCAGCAGCTTAGTTAGCGGGGGTTACAATGAGCAGTTCTTC. The chain employs TRBV11-2 and TRBJ2-1, with 9 bases fitting TRBD2. CDR3 size: 15 residues. Germline V lookup: CDR1 SGHAT, CDR2 FQNNGV. V lost 1 base, J lost 4 bases, and 2 bases stayed unmatched.

This clonotype has just a few counts. This chain joins TRBV4-3 and TRBJ2-7, with D unclear. The CDR3 length is 16 residues. Germline lookup yields CDR1 LGHNA and CDR2 YSLEER. Trimming cost V 1 base and J 7 bases, with 20 bases left between them. CDR3 bases: TGCGCCAGCAGCCAAGTGGTGAACAAAGAGACCGGGGAGCAGTACTTC. Encoded protein: CASSQVVNKETGEQYF.

This clonotype was recorded a few times. V gene TRBV7-2 combines with J gene TRBJ2-3; the D is unclear. V was cut by 3 bases and J by 11 bases, with 12 bases left in between. Germline assignment: CDR1 SGHTA and CDR2 FQGNSA. The CDR3 totals 12 residues. DNA of the CDR3: TGTGCCAGCAGCTTGCCTATGATCGGGCAGTATTTT. Protein sequence: CASSLPMIGQYF.

This clonotype was counted between two and nine times. The chain combines TRBV4-2 with TRBJ1-1; D is perhaps TRBD1 (6 bases). The V gene's germline CDR1 is LGHNA and CDR2 YNFKEQ. The CDR3 is 14 amino acids. V lost 1 base, J lost 4 bases, and 10 bases lay in between. The DNA of the CDR3 is TGTGCCAGCAGCCAAGGGCAGGGGCCCACTGAAGCTTTCTTT. Translating gives CASSQGQGPTEAFF.

This chain uses TRBV4-3 with TRBJ2-3; D possibly corresponds to TRBD1 (5 bases). Germline CDR1 is LGHNA and CDR2 is YSLEER. This CDR3 contains 14 residues. Deletions cut 10 bases from V and 4 bases from J, with 18 bases between. The CDR3 loop reads CATRPGAEADTQYF. The CDR3 DNA sequence: TGCGCCACCAGACCTGGGGCCGAGGCAGATACGCAGTATTTT.

V usage is TRBV12-3 or TRBV12-4 and J usage is TRBJ2-7, with 9 bases identical to TRBD1. This CDR3 comprises 14 residues. V was pared by 6 bases and J by 1 base, with 4 bases of the junction left unmatched. CDR3 amino acids: CASRPGTGSYEQYF. The CDR3 nucleotides are TGTGCCAGCAGGCCCGGGACAGGGTCCTACGAGCAGTACTTC.

The V and J genes are TRBV20-1 and TRBJ1-5; D is uncertain. The CDR3 loop spans 13 amino acids. With 5 bases removed from V and 4 bases from J, the gap between germline ends came to 12 bases. Germline V CDR1 and CDR2: DFQATT, SNEGSKA (reference sequence). CDR3 loop: CSAVGESNQPQHF. The CDR3 nucleotides read TGCAGTGCTGTCGGGGAGTCAAATCAGCCCCAGCATTTT.

This clonotype was found many times. This chain links TRBV6-5 with TRBJ2-1; TRBD2 agrees at 12 bases. The CDR3 covers 15 residues. From germline, CDR1 is MNHEY and CDR2 SVGAGI. The ends lost 5 bases at V and 4 bases at J; junction bases unmatched: 3. The CDR3 spells CASSTGLAGYNEQFF. CDR3 sequence (DNA): TGTGCCAGCAGTACCGGACTAGCGGGGTACAATGAGCAGTTCTTC.